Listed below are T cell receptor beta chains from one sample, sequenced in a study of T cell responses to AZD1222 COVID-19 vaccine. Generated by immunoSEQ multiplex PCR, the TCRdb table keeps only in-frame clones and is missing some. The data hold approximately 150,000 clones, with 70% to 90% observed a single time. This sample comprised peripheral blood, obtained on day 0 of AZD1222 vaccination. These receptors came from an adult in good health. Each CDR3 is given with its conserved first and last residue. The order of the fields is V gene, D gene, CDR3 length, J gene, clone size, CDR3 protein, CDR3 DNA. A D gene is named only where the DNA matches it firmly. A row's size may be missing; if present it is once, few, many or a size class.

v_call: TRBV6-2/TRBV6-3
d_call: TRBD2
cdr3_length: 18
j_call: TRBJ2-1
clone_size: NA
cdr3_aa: CASSYTRTSGRDYNEQFF
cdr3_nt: TGTGCCAGCAGTTACACTCGGACTAGCGGGAGGGACTACAATGAGCAGTTCTTC

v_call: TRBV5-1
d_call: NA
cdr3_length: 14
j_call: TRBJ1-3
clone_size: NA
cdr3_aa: CASTLAISGNTIYF
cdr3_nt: TGCGCCAGCACTTTGGCCATCTCTGGAAACACCATATATTTT

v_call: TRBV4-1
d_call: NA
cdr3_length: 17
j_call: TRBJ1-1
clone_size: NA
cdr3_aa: CASNLFLGGVVNTEAFF
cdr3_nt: TGCGCCAGCAATCTCTTTCTGGGCGGGGTTGTGAACACTGAAGCTTTCTTT

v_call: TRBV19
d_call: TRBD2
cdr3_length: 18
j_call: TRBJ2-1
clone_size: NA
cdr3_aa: CASSMGLAVTNAYNEQFF
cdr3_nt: TGTGCCAGTAGTATGGGACTAGCGGTTACTAACGCCTACAATGAGCAGTTCTTC

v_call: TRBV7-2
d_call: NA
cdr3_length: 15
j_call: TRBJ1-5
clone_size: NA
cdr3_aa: CASSSLTVSNQPQHF
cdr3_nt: TGTGCCAGCAGCTCACTGACAGTATCCAATCAGCCCCAGCATTTT

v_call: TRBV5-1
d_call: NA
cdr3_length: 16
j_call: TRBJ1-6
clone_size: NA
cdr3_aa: CASSLATGLGTSPLHF
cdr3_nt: TGCGCCAGCAGCTTGGCAACTGGGCTGGGTACTTCACCCCTCCACTTT

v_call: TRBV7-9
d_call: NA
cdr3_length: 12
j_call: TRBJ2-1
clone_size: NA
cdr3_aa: CASSLTSYEQFF
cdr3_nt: TGTGCCAGCAGCTTAACTAGCTATGAGCAGTTCTTC

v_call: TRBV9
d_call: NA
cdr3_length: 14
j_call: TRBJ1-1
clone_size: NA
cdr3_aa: CASSLSPEGTEAFF
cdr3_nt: TGTGCCAGCAGCCTCTCCCCAGAAGGGACTGAAGCTTTCTTT

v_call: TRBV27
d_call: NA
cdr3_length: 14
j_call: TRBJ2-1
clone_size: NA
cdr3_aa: CASSLRQRVNEQFF
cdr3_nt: TGTGCCAGCAGTTTAAGGCAGAGGGTTAATGAGCAGTTCTTC

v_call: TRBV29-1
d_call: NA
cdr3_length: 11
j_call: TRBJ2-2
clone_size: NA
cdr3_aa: CSVKVTGELFF
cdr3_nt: TGCAGCGTTAAGGTCACCGGGGAGCTGTTTTTT

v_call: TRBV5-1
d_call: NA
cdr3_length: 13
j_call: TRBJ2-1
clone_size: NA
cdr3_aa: CASSLAWLSDKFF
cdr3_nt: TGCGCCAGCAGCTTGGCTTGGTTGTCAGACAAGTTCTTC

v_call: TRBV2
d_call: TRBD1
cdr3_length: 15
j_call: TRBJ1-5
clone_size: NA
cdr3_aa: CASRGWGQGSQPQHF
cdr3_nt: TGTGCCAGCAGGGGGTGGGGACAGGGCTCTCAGCCCCAGCATTTT

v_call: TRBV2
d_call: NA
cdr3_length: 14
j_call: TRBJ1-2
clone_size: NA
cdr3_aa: CASTGQQWYYGYTF
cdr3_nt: TGTGCCAGCACAGGTCAACAGTGGTATTATGGCTACACCTTC

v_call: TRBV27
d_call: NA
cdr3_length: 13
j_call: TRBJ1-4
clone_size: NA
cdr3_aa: CASSLGGDEKLFF
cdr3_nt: TGTGCCAGCAGTTTGGGTGGGGATGAAAAACTGTTTTTT

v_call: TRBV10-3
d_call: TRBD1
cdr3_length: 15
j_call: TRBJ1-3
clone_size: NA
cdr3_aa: CAISAGQGHGNTIYF
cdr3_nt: TGTGCCATCAGCGCGGGACAGGGGCATGGAAACACCATATATTTT

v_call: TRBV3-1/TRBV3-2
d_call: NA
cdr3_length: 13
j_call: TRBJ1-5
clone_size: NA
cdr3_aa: CANEEITVQPQHF
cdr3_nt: TGTGCCAATGAGGAGATCACCGTACAGCCCCAGCATTTT

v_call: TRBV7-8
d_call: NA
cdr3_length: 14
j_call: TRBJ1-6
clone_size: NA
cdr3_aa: CASSLAGNNSPLHF
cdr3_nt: TGTGCCAGCAGCTTAGCAGGGAATAATTCACCCCTCCACTTT

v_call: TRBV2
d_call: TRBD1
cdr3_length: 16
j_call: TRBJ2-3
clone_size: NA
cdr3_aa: CASSEGDRDWADTQYF
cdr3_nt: TGTGCCAGCAGTGAAGGGGACAGGGATTGGGCAGATACGCAGTATTTT

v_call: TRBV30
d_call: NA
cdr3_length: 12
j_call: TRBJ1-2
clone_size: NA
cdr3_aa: CACDRGSYGYTF
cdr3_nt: TGTGCCTGTGACCGGGGTAGCTATGGCTACACCTTC

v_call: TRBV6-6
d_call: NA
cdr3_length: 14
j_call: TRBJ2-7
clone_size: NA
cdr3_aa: CASSQGTPNYEQYF
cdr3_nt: TGTGCCAGCAGTCAGGGGACACCAAACTACGAGCAGTACTTC

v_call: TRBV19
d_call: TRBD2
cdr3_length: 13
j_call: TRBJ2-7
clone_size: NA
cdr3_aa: CASGGLGSGEQYF
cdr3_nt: TGTGCCAGTGGGGGACTAGGTTCTGGCGAGCAGTACTTC

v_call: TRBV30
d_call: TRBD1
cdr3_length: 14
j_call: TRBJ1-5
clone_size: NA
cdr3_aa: CAWQTGGDGQPQHF
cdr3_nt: TGTGCCTGGCAAACAGGGGGAGACGGACAGCCCCAGCATTTT

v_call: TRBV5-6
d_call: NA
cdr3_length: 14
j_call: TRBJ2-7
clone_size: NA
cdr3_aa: CASSHTVGSYEQYF
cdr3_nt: TGTGCCAGCAGCCATACGGTGGGGTCGTACGAGCAGTACTTC

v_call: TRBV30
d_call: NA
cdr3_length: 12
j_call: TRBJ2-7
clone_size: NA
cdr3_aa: CAWSVASYEQYF
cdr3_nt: TGTGCCTGGAGTGTTGCCTCCTACGAGCAGTACTTC

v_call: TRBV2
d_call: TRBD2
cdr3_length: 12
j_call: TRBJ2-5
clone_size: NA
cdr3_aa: CASTAGQETQYF
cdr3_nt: TGTGCCAGCACAGCGGGGCAAGAGACCCAGTACTTC

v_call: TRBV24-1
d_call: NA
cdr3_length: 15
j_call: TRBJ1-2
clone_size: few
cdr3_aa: CATSEGEPVVYGYTF
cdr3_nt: TGTGCCACCAGTGAAGGAGAACCAGTGGTCTATGGCTACACCTTC

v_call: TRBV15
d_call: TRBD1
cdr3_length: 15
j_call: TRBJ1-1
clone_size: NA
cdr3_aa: CATSPRDRADTEAFF
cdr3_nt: TGTGCCACCAGCCCCCGGGACAGGGCCGACACTGAAGCTTTCTTT

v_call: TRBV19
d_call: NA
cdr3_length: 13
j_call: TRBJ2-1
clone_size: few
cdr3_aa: CASNRGELDEQFF
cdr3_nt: TGTGCCAGTAACCGAGGAGAACTGGATGAGCAGTTCTTC

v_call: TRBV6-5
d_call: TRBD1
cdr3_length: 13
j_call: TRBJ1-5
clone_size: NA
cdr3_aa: CASSGTGGQPQHF
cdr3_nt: TGTGCCAGCAGCGGTACAGGGGGGCAGCCCCAGCATTTT

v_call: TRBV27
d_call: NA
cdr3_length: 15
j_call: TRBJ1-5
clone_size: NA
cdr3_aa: CASSLGAVNNQPQHF
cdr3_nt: TGTGCCAGCAGTTTAGGGGCGGTTAATAATCAGCCCCAGCATTTT

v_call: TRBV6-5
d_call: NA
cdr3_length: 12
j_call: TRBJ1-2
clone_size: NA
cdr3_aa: CASTPMDYGYTF
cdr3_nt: TGTGCCAGCACCCCCATGGACTATGGCTACACCTTC

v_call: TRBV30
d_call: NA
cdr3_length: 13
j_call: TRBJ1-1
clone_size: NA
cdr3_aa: CACRAPGNTEAFF
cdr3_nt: TGTGCCTGTAGGGCCCCCGGGAACACTGAAGCTTTCTTT

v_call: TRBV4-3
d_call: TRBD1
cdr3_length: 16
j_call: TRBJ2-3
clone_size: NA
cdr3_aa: CASSQNPGQGTDTQYF
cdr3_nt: TGCGCCAGCAGCCAAAATCCGGGACAGGGGACAGATACGCAGTATTTT

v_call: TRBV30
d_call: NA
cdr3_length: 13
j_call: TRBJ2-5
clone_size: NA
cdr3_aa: CAWSIRTGETQYF
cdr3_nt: TGTGCCTGGAGTATACGGACGGGAGAGACCCAGTACTTC

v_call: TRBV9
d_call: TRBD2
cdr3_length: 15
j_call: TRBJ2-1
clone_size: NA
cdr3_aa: CASSPPSGRADEQFF
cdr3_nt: TGTGCCAGCAGCCCCCCTAGCGGGAGGGCCGATGAGCAGTTCTTC

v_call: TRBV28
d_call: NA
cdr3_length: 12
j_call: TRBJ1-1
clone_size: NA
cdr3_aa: CASGTVNTEAFF
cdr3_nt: TGTGCCAGCGGGACGGTGAACACTGAAGCTTTCTTT

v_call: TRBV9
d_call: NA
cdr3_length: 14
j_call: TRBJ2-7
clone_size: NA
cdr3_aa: CASGSRDNTYEQYF
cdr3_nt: TGTGCCAGCGGATCCCGGGACAATACCTACGAGCAGTACTTC

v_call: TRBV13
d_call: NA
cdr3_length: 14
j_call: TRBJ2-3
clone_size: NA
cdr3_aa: CASSTRDPTDTQYF
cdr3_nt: TGTGCCAGCAGCACCCGGGACCCCACAGATACGCAGTATTTT

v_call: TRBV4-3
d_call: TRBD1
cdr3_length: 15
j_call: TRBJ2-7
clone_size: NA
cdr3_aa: CASSQGTGVPYEQYF
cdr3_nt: TGCGCCAGCAGCCAAGGGACAGGGGTCCCCTACGAGCAGTACTTC

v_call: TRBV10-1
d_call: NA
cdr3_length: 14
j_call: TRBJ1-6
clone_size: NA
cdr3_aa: CASSEDRSNSPLHF
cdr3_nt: TGCGCCAGCAGTGAAGACAGGAGTAATTCACCCCTCCACTTT

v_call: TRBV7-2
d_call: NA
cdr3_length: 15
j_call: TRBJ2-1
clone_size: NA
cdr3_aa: CASSLEIIQGNEQFF
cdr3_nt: TGTGCCAGCAGCTTAGAGATTATACAGGGCAATGAGCAGTTCTTC

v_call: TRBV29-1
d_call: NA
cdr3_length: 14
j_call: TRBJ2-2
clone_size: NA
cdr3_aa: CSVGGGRDTGELFF
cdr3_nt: TGCAGCGTTGGAGGGGGAAGGGACACCGGGGAGCTGTTTTTT

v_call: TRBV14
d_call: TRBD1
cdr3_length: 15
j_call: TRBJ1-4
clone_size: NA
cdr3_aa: CASSQVGTGNEKLFF
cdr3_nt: TGTGCCAGCAGCCAAGTCGGGACAGGGAATGAAAAACTGTTTTTT

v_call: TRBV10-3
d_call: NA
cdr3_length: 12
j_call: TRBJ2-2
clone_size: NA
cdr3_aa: CASNRNTGELFF
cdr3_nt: TGTGCCTCCAACAGGAACACCGGGGAGCTGTTTTTT

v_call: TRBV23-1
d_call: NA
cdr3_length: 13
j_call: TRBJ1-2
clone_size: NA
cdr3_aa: CASSEGRLYGYTF
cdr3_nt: TGCGCCAGCAGTGAGGGTCGTCTCTATGGCTACACCTTC

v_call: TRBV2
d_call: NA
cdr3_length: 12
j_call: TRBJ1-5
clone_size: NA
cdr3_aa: CASSGGEDAQHF
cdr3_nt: TGTGCCAGCAGTGGGGGGGAGGACGCCCAGCATTTT

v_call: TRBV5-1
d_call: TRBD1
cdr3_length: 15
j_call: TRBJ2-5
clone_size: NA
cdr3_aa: CASSLGVGQGETQYF
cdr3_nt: TGCGCCAGCAGCTTGGGAGTAGGACAGGGTGAGACCCAGTACTTC

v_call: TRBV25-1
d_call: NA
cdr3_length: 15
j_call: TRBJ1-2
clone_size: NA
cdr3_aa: CASSKMGGAQYGYTF
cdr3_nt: TGTGCCAGCAGCAAAATGGGGGGGGCGCAGTATGGCTACACCTTC

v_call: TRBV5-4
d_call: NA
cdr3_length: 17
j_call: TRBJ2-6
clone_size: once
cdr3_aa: CASSSRGGGSGANVLTF
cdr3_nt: TGTGCCAGCAGCTCCCGGGGAGGGGGGTCTGGGGCCAACGTCCTGACTTTC

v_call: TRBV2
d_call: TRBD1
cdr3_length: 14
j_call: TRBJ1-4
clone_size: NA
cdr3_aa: CASSESGGNEKLFF
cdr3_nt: TGTGCCAGCAGTGAATCAGGGGGTAATGAAAAACTGTTTTTT

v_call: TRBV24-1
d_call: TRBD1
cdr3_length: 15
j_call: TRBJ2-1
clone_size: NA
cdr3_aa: CATSDYYRGRDEQFF
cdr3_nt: TGTGCCACCAGTGATTATTACAGGGGGCGAGATGAGCAGTTCTTC

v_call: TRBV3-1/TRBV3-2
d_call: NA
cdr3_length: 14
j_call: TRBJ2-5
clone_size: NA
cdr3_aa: CASSHNPRQETQYF
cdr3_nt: TGTGCCAGCAGCCATAACCCCAGGCAAGAGACCCAGTACTTC

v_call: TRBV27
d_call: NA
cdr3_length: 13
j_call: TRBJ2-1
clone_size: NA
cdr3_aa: CASSPPPYNEQFF
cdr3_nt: TGTGCCAGCAGTCCGCCTCCCTACAATGAGCAGTTCTTC

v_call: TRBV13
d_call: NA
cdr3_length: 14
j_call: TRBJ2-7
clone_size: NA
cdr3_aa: CASSAPRGIYEQYF
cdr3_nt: TGTGCCAGCAGCGCCCCTAGGGGAATCTACGAGCAGTACTTC

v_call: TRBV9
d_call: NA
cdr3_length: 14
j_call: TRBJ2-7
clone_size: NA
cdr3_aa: CASSVGWSSSEQYF
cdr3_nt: TGTGCCAGCAGCGTAGGTTGGAGCTCTAGCGAGCAGTACTTC

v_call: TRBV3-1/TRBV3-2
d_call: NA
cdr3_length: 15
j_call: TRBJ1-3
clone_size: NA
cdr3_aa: CASSQRTVSGNTIYF
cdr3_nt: TGTGCCAGCAGCCAGAGGACGGTCTCTGGAAACACCATATATTTT

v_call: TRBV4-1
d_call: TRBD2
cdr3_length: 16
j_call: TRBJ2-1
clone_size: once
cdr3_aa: CASSQIGTNSYNEQFF
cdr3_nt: TGCGCCAGCAGCCAAATAGGGACTAACTCCTACAATGAGCAGTTCTTC